This T cell receptor beta chain was retrieved from a study of CXCR3-negative and CXCR3-positive naive CD8 T cells (dated by TCRdb to the late 2010s). Context from the whole study: In total, some 140 million TRB reads were obtained, which works out to roughly 1.5 +/- 0.3 million reads per library. The diversity and physicochemical repertoire analyses included 11 donors pooled from two independent experiments. The TRBV-TRBJ cluster analysis covered naive subsets from 5 donors and memory cells from 3 donors.

About this clonotype: This clone's antigen is unknown.

Study-level results and caveats: TRB CDR3s from CXCR3-positive naive cells showed higher hydrophobicity (lower Kidera factor 4), lower energy, and higher strength and volume indices than CXCR3-negative naive cells. Both naive subsets had comparably high repertoire diversity, while memory CD8+ T cells had much lower repertoire diversity. Freshly isolated PBMCs were used for most assays because CXCR3 expression partially decreased after cryopreservation. Because surface CD5, which is linked to self-reactivity in mice, was comparable between the naive subsets, TCR interaction strength was also inferred from the physicochemical properties of TRB CDR3s. Similar TRBV-TRBJ usage was shown by naive CXCR3-negative and CXCR3-positive cells from the same donor, whereas distinct patterns were shown by memory cells.

Each CD8+ T cell subset was flow-sorted in triplicate, and approximately 280,000 cells per subset were placed directly into RLT lysis buffer. Naive CD8+ T cells were defined stringently as CD45RO-CCR7+CD27+CD95- to exclude memory contaminants. Standard density gradient centrifugation was used to isolate peripheral blood mononuclear cells from buffy coats. A FACSAria III was used to flow-sort naive CXCR3-negative and CXCR3-positive CD8+ T cells. Total RNA was extracted from sorted cells with an RNeasy Mini Kit. From a lookup of the germline V gene, CDR1 and CDR2 are SGHVS and FNYEAQ. The CDR3 has 18 amino acids, counting the end cysteine and phenylalanine. DNA is not recorded here. Instrument on record: NextSeq 550. The Human TCR Profiling Kit (MiLaboratory) was used to make UMI-labeled 5' RACE TRB cDNA libraries. The full amount of extracted RNA was used for cDNA synthesis, and the full amount of resulting cDNA was used for PCR amplification. Libraries were prepared in parallel with an identical number of PCR cycles. The study's processing was this. About 53,000 +/- 10,000 unique UMI-labeled TRB cDNA molecules per library were extracted with MIGEC and MiXCR, with at least two reads per UMI required. An average of approximately 40,000 +/- 10,000 functional in-frame TRB CDR3 nucleotide clonotypes without stop codons was found per library. After downsampling to 5000 UMI-labeled TRB molecules per sample, diversity metrics such as normalized Shannon-Wiener and Chao1 were calculated in VDJtools. For the central five CDR3 residues, VDJtools calculated physicochemical properties weighted by clonotype size, namely interaction energy, strength, volume and Kidera factor 4. TCRdb reprocessed the reads and provides one entry for every CDR3 protein sequence; no DNA is given. The V and J calls reflect TCRdb's pipeline rather than the authors' work. This sample's clone table shows 90,000 to 95,000 distinct CDR3 sequences. Together, the top ten hold 1.7% of the sample.

The specimen sequenced was naive CXCR3- CD8+ T cells from blood. In light of the paper, this sample's cell subset or site label describes: CD45RO-CCR7+CD27+CD95- naive CD8+ T cells lacking CXCR3 (TNR3-). Recombination joined TRBV7-6 with TRBJ2-1; TCRdb outputs TRBD1, but without DNA this stays unchecked. The TCR sequence derives from a human donor in good health. Some clones in this sample may be carry-over from other donors' samples. The CDR3 region has the sequence CASSYDEHSGGDENEQFF.